This TCR beta chain was recorded in a study of T cell clonotyping in hematopoietic cell transplantation. Whole-study results and caveats: Higher Inverse Simpson Index values in graft donor and pretransplant recipient predicted broader posttransplant TCR diversity. Recipient TCR diversity dropped after transplant; expanded clonotypes rose from day 30 to 180.

Recipients were bled about 28 days pretransplant and at posttransplant days 30, 100, 180. With regard to this clone: Its antigen is unknown.

Sequencing was performed with immunoSEQ multiplex PCR; in TCRdb, only in-frame clones are kept and a portion is missing. The sample has 15,000 or so clones, about nine tenths seen once. Germline assignment: CDR1 SGHDN and CDR2 FVKESK. This CDR3 comprises 14 residues. V lost 6 bases and J lost 4, with 10 bases in between. V and J are TRBV14 and TRBJ1-6, with D uncertain. The origin of this receptor is a male patient in his 50s who had an allogeneic stem cell transplant from an unrelated donor, so T cells may come from the graft donor. Some clones in this sample may be carry-over from other donors' samples. The source material was PBMCs, sampled 100 days after allogeneic stem cell transplant. The chain's CDR3 is CASSDALYNSPLHF. CDR3 coding DNA: TGTGCCAGCAGTGACGCCCTTTATAATTCACCCCTCCACTTT.